One sample yielded the 21 T cell receptor beta chains listed below, sequenced in a study of CD8+CD57+ T cells in acquired aplastic anemia. Patients sequenced had flow cytometry evidence of CD8+CD57+ cell expansion. Genomic DNA acted as the template from which TCR beta VDJ combination and CDR3 sequence profiling were carried out. TCRdb reprocessed the reads with MiXCR, giving one entry per CDR3 protein. Among hundreds of thousands of distinct CDR3 sequences, under 65% were seen once, and the ten largest hold 1.3%. The source material was sorted CD4+, CD8+, or CD8+CD57+ T cells (not recorded which) from PBMCs. Every receptor here comes from a human donor with aplastic anemia.

V is TRBV2 and J is TRBJ1-2; D call uncertain. Germline V gives CDR1 SNHLY, CDR2 FYNNEI. The CDR3 consists of 11 residues. V was pared by 7 bases and J by 3 bases, with 6 bases between. The CDR3 sequence is CASNRDYGYTF. As DNA, the CDR3 is TGTGCCAGCAATCGGGACTATGGCTACACCTTC. Based on the CDR3 plus reference TRBV2 and TRBJ1-2, the full variable domain is EPEVTQTPSHQVTQMGQEVILRCVPISNHLYFYWYRQILGQKVEFLVSFYNNEISEKSEIFDDQFSVERPDGSNFTLKIRSTKLEDSAMYFCASNRDYGYTFGSGTRLTVV.

Only one count was recorded for this clonotype. The genes are TRBV5-1 and TRBJ1-6; 12 bases fit TRBD1. Germline CDR1 and CDR2: SGHRS and YFSETQ. The CDR3 loop spans 16 amino acids. After removal of 0 bases from V and 9 bases from J, the junction contained 4 bases not matched to a gene. The CDR3 bases are TGCGCCAGCAGCTTGGGGGACAGGGGGCTTGGTTCACCCCTCCACTTT. Its translation: CASSLGDRGLGSPLHF.

This sequence joins TRBV29-1 and TRBJ1-1, with D tentatively TRBD1 (5 bases). Germline assignment: CDR1 SQVTM and CDR2 ANQGSEA. The length of the CDR3 is 13 residues. The ends were cut back, 3 bases at V and 7 bases at J, with 15 bases in the middle. CDR3 DNA: TGCAGCGTTGAGGTTGACAGAGTATATGAAGCTTTCTTT. Protein: CSVEVDRVYEAFF.

This clonotype appeared many times. The chain carries TRBV3-1 and TRBJ2-3; the D gene could be TRBD1 or TRBD2 (5 bases each). Trimming left V 3 bases short and J 6 bases short, with 16 bases between. The CDR3 sequence is 15 residues long. CDR1 is LGHDT, CDR2 YNNKEL, per germline (reference sequence). This CDR3 is CASSQDNRGADTQYF. CDR3 nucleotide sequence: TGTGCCAGCAGCCAGGACAATCGGGGAGCGGATACGCAGTATTTT.

The chain combines TRBV5-1 with TRBJ2-5, with unresolved D. The CDR3 extends over 14 amino acids. The ends were cut back, 5 bases at V and 3 bases at J, with 14 bases in the middle. CDR1 SGHRS and CDR2 YFSETQ come from the germline V gene. CDR3 sequence reads: CASRVGNYKETQYF. The CDR3 DNA sequence: TGCGCCAGCAGAGTGGGGAACTACAAAGAGACCCAGTACTTC.

This clonotype has at least ten counts. The gene calls are TRBV6-6 and TRBJ1-1, with D perhaps TRBD1 (6 bases). Per germline, CDR1 MNHNY and CDR2 SVGAGI (reference sequence). There are 14 residues in the CDR3. V was shortened by 0 bases and J by 1 base, with 6 bases between the two germline ends. CDR3 sequence: CASSYSTGNTEAFF. The CDR3 region has the DNA TGTGCCAGCAGTTACTCGACAGGGAACACTGAAGCTTTCTTT.

J is TRBJ1-1 and V is TRBV24-1; no clear D gene. The length of the CDR3 is 12 residues. Deletions cut 2 bases from V and 7 bases from J, with 7 bases between. Germline V gene data show CDR1 as KGHDR and CDR2 as SFDVKD. Here the CDR3 DNA reads TGTGCCACCAGTGATTCAGAGGATGAAGCTTTCTTT. Protein: CATSDSEDEAFF.

The chain's CDR3 is CASSFAGGSYEQYF. CDR3 bases: TGCGCCAGCAGCTTCGCCGGGGGATCCTACGAGCAGTACTTC. The genes are TRBV5-1 and TRBJ2-7; D possibly corresponds to TRBD2 (6 bases). CDR3 length: 14 amino acids. From germline, CDR1 is SGHRS and CDR2 YFSETQ. Trimming took 2 bases from V and 1 from J, leaving 10 bases between them.

This clonotype was found many times. The V gene is TRBV4-1, the J gene TRBJ2-7; the match to TRBD1 covers 9 bases. The J segment lost 2 bases and the V segment lost 4 bases, leaving 3 bases of the junction unmatched. CDR3 length equals 14 residues. Per the germline V gene, CDR1 is MGHRA and CDR2 is YSYEKL. The CDR3 region is CASSRDRGAYEQYF. The CDR3 region has the DNA TGCGCCAGCAGCCGTGACAGGGGGGCCTACGAGCAGTACTTC.

V gene TRBV29-1 combines with J gene TRBJ2-1; D unclear. This CDR3 has 11 residues. In germline, CDR1 is SQVTM, CDR2 ANQGSEA. V was pared by 4 bases and J by 4 bases, with 5 bases between. The CDR3 sequence: CSVVAYNEQFF. The CDR3 DNA is TGCAGCGTTGTGGCGTACAATGAGCAGTTCTTC.

In this sample, this clonotype turned up a few times. The chain combines TRBV7-8 with TRBJ2-7; 8 nucleotides agree with TRBD1. Germline values: CDR1 SGHVS, CDR2 FQNEAQ. With 7 bases clipped from V and 1 base from J, the junction kept 12 bases outside the gene matches. The CDR3 length is 16 residues. CDR3 in DNA: TGTGCCAGCACCGCCCCGAGGACAGGGACTTCCTACGAGCAGTACTTC. Translating it yields CASTAPRTGTSYEQYF.

The chain is built from TRBV19 and TRBJ2-7; 10 bases map to TRBD1. Germline V gives CDR1 LNHDA, CDR2 SQIVND (reference sequence). The CDR3 has 15 amino acids. V was pared by 2 bases and J by 5 bases, with 6 bases of the junction left unmatched. The CDR3 coding sequence is TGTGCCAGTAGTATATATGGGACAGGGGTCCACGAGCAGTACTTC. Encoded protein: CASSIYGTGVHEQYF.

The rearrangement joins TRBV13 to TRBJ1-6; perhaps TRBD1 as D (5 bases). V dropped 5 bases and J dropped 10 bases, with 9 bases sitting between them. This CDR3 comprises 12 residues. CDR1 PRHDT and CDR2 FYEKMQ come from the germline V gene (reference sequence). The CDR3 region is CASSQGESPLHF. Here the CDR3 DNA reads TGTGCCAGCAGCCAGGGTGAATCACCCCTCCACTTT. The variable domain in full, completed from reference TRBV13 and TRBJ1-6, reads AAGVIQSPRHLIKEKRETATLKCYPIPRHDTVYWYQQGPGQDPQFLISFYEKMQSDKGSIPDRFSAQQFSDYHSELNMSSLELGDSALYFCASSQGESPLHFGNGTRLTVT.

This chain links TRBV10-3 with TRBJ1-2; no reliable D call. The length of the CDR3 is 15 residues. The V gene lost 0 bases and the J gene lost 10 bases, with 18 bases spanning the gap. The V gene's germline CDR1 is ENHRY and CDR2 SYGVKD. CDR3 coding DNA: TGTGCCATCAGTGAGTCGACCAGTCTAACGTGGGACTACACCTTC. It specifies CAISESTSLTWDYTF.

The chain uses TRBV14 and TRBJ2-7; 11 bases align to TRBD2. The CDR3 length is 17 residues. V was pared by 2 bases and J by 1 base, with 7 bases of the junction left unmatched. Germline lookup yields CDR1 SGHDN and CDR2 FVKESK. The CDR3 bases are TGTGCCAGCAGCCAACACCCCCCTAGCGGGGGGTCCTACGAGCAGTACTTC. Translation: CASSQHPPSGGSYEQYF.

The chain employs TRBV2 and TRBJ2-7; TRBD1 aligns across 7 bases. CDR3 length: 14 amino acids. Germline-derived CDR1 and CDR2 are SNHLY and FYNNEI. The ends lost 6 bases at V and 1 base at J; junction bases unmatched: 6. The CDR3 region has the DNA TGTGCCAGCAGAGAGACAGGGCCTTCCTACGAGCAGTACTTC. Its translation is CASRETGPSYEQYF. The full variable domain, rest sourced from reference TRBV2 and TRBJ2-7, is EPEVTQTPSHQVTQMGQEVILRCVPISNHLYFYWYRQILGQKVEFLVSFYNNEISEKSEIFDDQFSVERPDGSNFTLKIRSTKLEDSAMYFCASRETGPSYEQYFGPGTRLTVT.

A few counts support this clonotype. The rearrangement joins TRBV9 to TRBJ2-7; the match to TRBD1 covers 7 bases. The CDR3 has 15 amino acids. Looked up from germline, CDR1 is SGDLS and CDR2 is YYNGEE. Trimming cost V 0 bases and J 3 bases; bases outside gene matches: 6. CDR3 amino acids: CASSVGAGGIYEQYF. CDR3 sequence (DNA): TGTGCCAGCAGCGTAGGGGCAGGGGGAATCTACGAGCAGTACTTC.

This clonotype occurred many times. This rearrangement joins TRBV19 to TRBJ2-7; 9 nucleotides agree with TRBD1. Germline lookup yields CDR1 LNHDA and CDR2 SQIVND (reference sequence). V was clipped by 5 bases and J by 2 bases; unmatched bases: 4. The CDR3 is made up of 14 amino acids. In nucleotides, the CDR3 is TGTGCCAGTAGTGGGACAGGGCTCCCCTACGAGCAGTACTTC. This codes for CASSGTGLPYEQYF.

V is TRBV20-1 and J is TRBJ2-5; TRBD2 matches at 9 bases. The CDR3 is made up of 17 amino acids. Trimming took 5 bases from V and 1 from J; bases not matched to a gene: 14. Germline V gene data show CDR1 as DFQATT and CDR2 as SNEGSKA (reference sequence). The CDR3 DNA reads as TGCAGTGCTCGTGGGGGGAGCGGGAGGCCGTCCCAAGAGACCCAGTACTTC. Residues: CSARGGSGRPSQETQYF.

About this clonotype itself: A much more abundant neighbour one base away suggests this may be a read error. The chain combines TRBV5-1 with TRBJ1-2; D unclear. Germline V CDR1 and CDR2: SGHRS, YFSETQ. The CDR3 is made up of 14 amino acids. In DNA, the CDR3 is TGCGCCAGCAGCCCGGCGCCCGACAACTATGACTACACCTTC. Its protein product is CASSPAPDNYDYTF.

This chain uses TRBV20-1 with TRBJ2-3; weak D call: TRBD2 (5 bases). The CDR3 loop spans 16 amino acids. Germline V gene sequence: CDR1 DFQATT, CDR2 SNEGSKA (reference sequence). Trimming shortened V by 0 bases and J by 1 base, and 14 bases separated the two germline ends. The CDR3 region has the DNA TGCAGTGCTAGAGATCACGGAGGCCTTGGCACAGATACGCAGTATTTT. It encodes CSARDHGGLGTDTQYF.